The present TCR beta chain was sequenced within a study of CD8+ T cells in alopecia areata. In the case of this clone: No antigen is known for it. The same CDR3 arises from other DNA sequences in this sample as well.

cDNA prepared by RNA extraction and subsequent reverse transcription served as the template for sequencing. Libraries were prepared by immunoSEQ multiplex PCR; TCRdb keeps only in-frame clonotypes and omits some of them. The data hold about 200,000 clones, with around three fifths observed a single time. Findings and limits, study-wide: Clonality in lesional scalp, especially alopecia totalis/universalis, exceeded that of normal scalp.

The germline V gene encodes CDR1 SEHNR and CDR2 FQNEAQ (reference sequence). The CDR3 is 11 residues long. The germline V and J ends were trimmed by 5 bases and 4 bases, with 6 bases remaining between them. The sequenced material came from CD8+ T cells sorted from blood. V gene TRBV7-9 combines with J gene TRBJ2-7, with D tentatively TRBD2 (5 bases). The clonotype originates from a human donor in good health. In DNA form, the CDR3 reads TGTGCCAGCAGCCCGGGATACGAGCAGTACTTC. Protein sequence: CASSPGYEQYF.